These 24 T cell receptor beta chains share one sample of origin, sequenced in a study of shared clonotypes between healthy human individuals. Method: immunoSEQ multiplex PCR; TCRdb's copy keeps in-frame clones and lacks some. The sample lists roughly 640,000 clones, under 80% seen once, with about 1.7% in the top ten. The sequencing input was memory CD4+ T cells sorted from blood. Subset specified: CD45RA-negative fraction. These receptors were obtained from a woman between 25 and 40 years old in good health.

This chain links TRBV7-6 with TRBJ2-5; the match to TRBD2 covers 7 bases. Trimming removed 5 bases from V and 4 bases from J; junction bases left unmatched: 13. Germline V gives CDR1 SGHVS, CDR2 FNYEAQ. The CDR3 extends over 16 amino acids. CDR3 sequence: CASSVVGSSGAETQYF. CDR3 in DNA: TGTGCCAGCAGCGTAGTCGGTTCGAGCGGGGCAGAGACCCAGTACTTC.

As regards this clone: In the same sample, other DNA sequences code for this CDR3. The CDR3 region is CASSLRLAGTDTQYF. The CDR3 region has the DNA TGTGCCAGCAGCCTCCGACTAGCGGGGACAGATACGCAGTATTTT. The gene calls are TRBV5-4 and TRBJ2-3; the match to TRBD2 covers 11 bases. The CDR3 covers 15 residues. CDR1 and CDR2 from the germline V gene are SGHNT and YYREEE (reference sequence). Trimming at V came to 4 bases and at J to 3 bases, leaving 4 bases not matched to a gene.

This chain joins TRBV7-9 and TRBJ2-3, with TRBD2 matching 10 bases. The germline V gene has CDR1 SEHNR and CDR2 FQNEAQ (reference sequence). Trimming took 6 bases from V and 5 from J; bases not matched to a gene: 17. The CDR3 spans 18 residues. The CDR3 nucleotides read TGTGCCAGCAGTCCTGGTCTAGCGGGAGTTCAGGGGAGAGATACGCAGTATTTT. Translation gives CASSPGLAGVQGRDTQYF. Full variable domain (remainder filled in from reference TRBV7-9 and TRBJ2-3): DTGVSQNPRHKITKRGQNVTFRCDPISEHNRLYWYRQTLGQGPEFLTYFQNEAQLEKSRLLSDRFSAERPKGSFSTLEIQRTEQGDSAMYLCASSPGLAGVQGRDTQYFGPGTRLTVL.

The J gene is TRBJ1-4, the V gene TRBV28; weak D call: TRBD1 (6 bases). The CDR3 contains 12 residues. CDR1 is MDHEN, CDR2 SYDVKM, per germline. The V end lost 8 bases, the J end lost 8 bases, and 12 bases lay between the germline ends. In DNA form, the CDR3 reads TGTGCCAGCTCAACAGGGTTGGAAAAACTGTTTTTT. Translation gives CASSTGLEKLFF.

The chain links TRBV5-4 to TRBJ2-3; 13 nucleotides align to TRBD2. The CDR3 is made up of 16 amino acids. Germline V gene sequence: CDR1 SGHNT, CDR2 YYREEE (reference sequence). Losses at the gene ends were 4 bases for V and 4 bases for J; bases not matched to a gene: 6. The chain's CDR3 is CASSPPGLAGSDTQYF. The CDR3 nucleotides read TGTGCCAGCAGCCCCCCGGGACTAGCGGGATCAGATACGCAGTATTTT.

The chain recombines TRBV7-2 with TRBJ1-2; D perhaps matches TRBD1 (6 bases). CDR3 length: 15 amino acids. CDR1 and CDR2 (germline): SGHTA, FQGNSA. The V and J ends lost 5 bases and 6 bases respectively, with 19 bases between them. For the CDR3, the DNA is TGTGCCAGCAGCCTCCGAGGGGGAAGTGGGGATGGCTACACCTTC. As protein: CASSLRGGSGDGYTF.

A single count supports this clone. The rearrangement uses TRBV18 and TRBJ1-1; no firm D call. This CDR3 contains 17 residues. The germline CDR1 and CDR2 sequences are KGHSH and LQKENI. Trimming shortened V by 5 bases and J by 0 bases, and 19 bases separated the two germline ends. This CDR3 is CASSFSGGNRLNTEAFF. The CDR3 DNA is TGTGCCAGCTCATTTTCAGGAGGGAACCGACTGAACACTGAAGCTTTCTTT.

The chain has TRBV30 and TRBJ2-3; no clear D gene. The CDR3 is made up of 14 amino acids. Trimming stripped 7 bases from V and 1 base from J, with 15 bases between. Germline loops: CDR1 GTSNPN, CDR2 SVGIG (reference sequence). CDR3 nucleotides: TGTGCCTATCGTAAGCGTAGTGGCACAGATACGCAGTATTTT. Translation gives CAYRKRSGTDTQYF.

There are many counts of this clone. This chain uses TRBV5-1 with TRBJ2-2; 12 bases line up with TRBD2. Looked up from germline, CDR1 is SGHRS and CDR2 is YFSETQ. This CDR3 is 17 amino acids long. Trimming took 4 bases from V and 7 from J; bases not matched to a gene: 11. Here the CDR3 DNA reads TGCGCCAGCAGCGCCTTTCTAGCGGGAGGGCCCGGCGGGGAGCTGTTTTTT. It translates to CASSAFLAGGPGGELFF.

The rearrangement uses TRBV14 and TRBJ2-1, with 12 bases aligning to TRBD2. The germline CDR1 and CDR2 sequences are SGHDN and FVKESK. The CDR3 covers 20 residues. V was clipped by 0 bases and J by 2 bases; unmatched bases: 11. Here the CDR3 reads CASSQEATSGSGGPYNEQFF. CDR3 bases: TGTGCCAGCAGCCAAGAAGCGACTAGCGGGAGCGGGGGGCCCTACAATGAGCAGTTCTTC.

The chain combines TRBV7-9 with TRBJ2-7; possible D gene TRBD2, 6 bases. The CDR3 has 15 amino acids. Trimming shortened V by 5 bases and J by 3 bases, and 17 bases separated the two germline ends. In germline, CDR1 is SEHNR, CDR2 FQNEAQ (reference sequence). CDR3 residues: CASSPDGGSFYEQYF. The CDR3, as DNA: TGTGCCAGCAGCCCCGATGGGGGGAGTTTCTACGAGCAGTACTTC.

The V gene is TRBV7-9, the J gene TRBJ1-2; 12 bases agree with TRBD1. Trimming took 4 bases from V and 4 from J; bases not matched to a gene: 10. The CDR3 contains 17 residues. CDR1 and CDR2 (germline): SEHNR, FQNEAQ (reference sequence). Here the CDR3 reads CASSSPGQGAFGYGYTF. The CDR3 DNA reads TGTGCCAGCAGCTCGCCGGGACAGGGGGCGTTTGGCTATGGCTACACCTTC.

The chain carries TRBV10-1 and TRBJ2-2, with D uncertain. This CDR3 has 11 residues. Trimming shortened V by 8 bases and J by 6 bases, and 7 bases separated the two germline ends. Looked up from germline, CDR1 is WNHNN and CDR2 is SYGVQD (reference sequence). CDR3 nucleotides: TGCGCCAGCTCAAGGGCCGGGGAGCTGTTTTTT. It yields the protein CASSRAGELFF.

The chain couples TRBV5-1 to TRBJ2-7; D unclear. The V end lost 2 bases, the J end lost 0 bases, and 12 bases lay between the germline ends. Per germline, CDR1 SGHRS and CDR2 YFSETQ. The CDR3 totals 15 residues. CDR3 nucleotides: TGCGCCAGCAGCTTTAAACCGGAAAGCTCCTACGAGCAGTACTTC. Protein: CASSFKPESSYEQYF.

This clone was counted only a few times. The chain links TRBV6-1 to TRBJ1-4; D possibly corresponds to TRBD1 (6 bases). This CDR3 has 15 residues. The V end lost 4 bases, the J end lost 3 bases, and 12 bases lay between the germline ends. Per the germline V gene, CDR1 is MNHNS and CDR2 is SASEGT. The DNA for the CDR3 is TGTGCCAGCAGTGCACAGGGAGCAGCTAATGAAAAACTGTTTTTT. Translating it yields CASSAQGAANEKLFF.

This clone has ten or more counts. The DNA for the CDR3 is TGTGCCAGCAGTGAACAAGGTTACAATCAGCCCCAGCATTTT. Protein product: CASSEQGYNQPQHF. This chain joins TRBV6-1 and TRBJ1-5; D is unresolved. The CDR3 totals 14 residues. V gave up 2 bases and J gave up 3 bases, with 8 bases separating them. Germline assignment: CDR1 MNHNS and CDR2 SASEGT.

This sequence joins TRBV18 and TRBJ2-1; D perhaps matches TRBD1 (5 bases). Trimming stripped 4 bases from V and 6 bases from J, with 22 bases between. Per the germline V gene, CDR1 is KGHSH and CDR2 is LQKENI. The CDR3 covers 17 residues. The CDR3 protein is CASSRRMQGMVANEQFF. CDR3 in DNA: TGTGCCAGCTCACGCCGCATGCAGGGAATGGTGGCCAATGAGCAGTTCTTC. Drawing the rest from reference TRBV18 and TRBJ2-1, the complete variable domain is NAGVMQNPRHLVRRRGQEARLRCSPMKGHSHVYWYRQLPEEGLKFMVYLQKENIIDESGMPKERFSAEFPKEGPSILRIQQVVRGDSAAYFCASSRRMQGMVANEQFFGPGTRLTVL.

A few counts support this clone. This chain connects TRBV28 to TRBJ1-1; unclear D gene. The CDR3 is made up of 13 amino acids. CDR1 and CDR2 from the germline V gene are MDHEN and SYDVKM. V was pared by 8 bases and J by 1 base, with 11 bases between. CDR3 region: CASGRLQNTEAFF. Here the CDR3 DNA reads TGTGCCAGCGGCAGGTTGCAGAACACTGAAGCTTTCTTT.

The chain uses TRBV7-3 and TRBJ2-2; 7 bases agree with TRBD2. V lost 5 bases, J lost 2 bases, and 14 bases stayed unmatched. Germline V lookup: CDR1 SGHTA, CDR2 FQGTGA. This CDR3 has 18 amino acids. CDR3 coding DNA: TGTGCCAGCAGCCCCATTTCGGGCCTAGCGGCTAACACCGGGGAGCTGTTTTTT. Translating it yields CASSPISGLAANTGELFF.

This clone was seen only once. The rearrangement joins TRBV28 to TRBJ1-2, with D possibly being TRBD1 (5 bases). The germline V and J ends were trimmed by 6 bases and 8 bases, with 13 bases remaining between them. Germline CDR1 is MDHEN and CDR2 is SYDVKM. The CDR3 sequence is 12 residues long. DNA of the CDR3: TGTGCCAGCAGCACAGGCTTTCGGGGCTACACCTTC. The encoded protein is CASSTGFRGYTF.

This chain connects TRBV6-6 to TRBJ2-7; either TRBD1 or TRBD2 may supply D (5 bases each). The CDR3 is made up of 13 amino acids. Trimming stripped 4 bases from V and 7 bases from J, with 14 bases between. Per germline, CDR1 MNHNY and CDR2 SVGAGI (reference sequence). The CDR3 sequence: CASSSGRLREQYF. The CDR3 DNA sequence: TGTGCCAGCAGTTCGGGACGCCTTCGAGAGCAGTACTTC.

The chain recombines TRBV6-1 with TRBJ1-5; TRBD1 might be the D (6 bases). V gave up 2 bases and J gave up 6 bases, with 11 bases separating them. Germline V gives CDR1 MNHNS, CDR2 SASEGT. This CDR3 is built from 14 residues. The CDR3 here is CASSENGGVQPQHF. CDR3 bases: TGTGCCAGCAGTGAAAATGGGGGCGTTCAGCCCCAGCATTTT.

The rearrangement links TRBV30 to TRBJ2-2; 9 bases match TRBD1. Germline loops: CDR1 GTSNPN, CDR2 SVGIG (reference sequence). The CDR3 covers 15 residues. Trimming removed 2 bases from V and 4 bases from J; junction bases left unmatched: 5. The chain's CDR3 is CAWSPGTGRTGELFF. Written as DNA, the CDR3 is TGTGCCTGGAGTCCCGGGACAGGGCGCACCGGGGAGCTGTTTTTT.

The CDR3 loop is CASSLGRLAANYGYTF. For the CDR3, the DNA is TGTGCCAGCAGTTTAGGCCGGCTGGCAGCTAACTATGGCTACACCTTC. The V call is TRBV28, the J call TRBJ1-2; no definite D call. The CDR3 is made up of 16 amino acids. The ends were cut back, 2 bases at V and 0 bases at J, with 13 bases in the middle. Germline CDR1 and CDR2: MDHEN and SYDVKM.